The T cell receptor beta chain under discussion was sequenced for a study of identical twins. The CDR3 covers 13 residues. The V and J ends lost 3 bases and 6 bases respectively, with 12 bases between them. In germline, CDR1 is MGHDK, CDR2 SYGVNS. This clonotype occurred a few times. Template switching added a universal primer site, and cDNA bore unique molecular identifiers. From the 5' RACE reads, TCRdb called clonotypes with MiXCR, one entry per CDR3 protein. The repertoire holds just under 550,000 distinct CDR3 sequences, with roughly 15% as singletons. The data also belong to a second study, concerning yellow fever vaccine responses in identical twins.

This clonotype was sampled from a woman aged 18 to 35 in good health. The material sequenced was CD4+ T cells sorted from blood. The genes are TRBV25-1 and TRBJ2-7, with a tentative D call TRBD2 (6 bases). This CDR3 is CASSDLGSTEQYF. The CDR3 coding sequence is TGTGCCAGCAGTGATCTCGGGAGTACCGAGCAGTACTTC.